A selection of T cell receptor beta chains follows, all from one sample in a study of CD8 T cells in Susac syndrome. TCRdb called the immunoSEQ multiplex PCR reads again in MiXCR, with one record for every CDR3 protein. The sample comprises approximately 190,000 distinct CDR3 sequences, over 90% of which are singletons, and 0.15% to 0.2% rests with the top ten. Sequenced sample: CD8+ T cells from PBMCs. These receptors all stem from a human donor with Susac syndrome. Both conserved end residues are part of each CDR3. The D gene is left open where the match is weak. Rows give clone size only sometimes, using once, few, many, or a class for an expanded clone.

clone_size,d_call,cdr3_length,v_call,j_call,cdr3_aa,cdr3_nt
-,-,12,TRBV30,TRBJ2-1,CAWESATGEQFF,TGTGCCTGGGAATCTGCCACCGGTGAGCAGTTCTTC
-,TRBD2,16,TRBV12-3/TRBV12-4,TRBJ2-5,CASSLMTSGKQETQYF,TGTGCCAGCAGTTTGATGACTAGCGGGAAGCAAGAGACCCAGTACTTC
-,TRBD1,13,TRBV27,TRBJ2-3,CASSGTGVNTQYF,TGTGCCAGCTCCGGGACAGGGGTGAATACGCAGTATTTT
-,-,15,TRBV29-1,TRBJ2-1,CSVEGGQPPDNEQFF,TGCAGCGTTGAAGGGGGGCAGCCACCTGACAATGAGCAGTTCTTC
-,TRBD2,16,TRBV28,TRBJ2-1,CASSLDTGSGSNEQFF,TGTGCCAGCAGTTTAGATACTGGTAGCGGGAGCAATGAGCAGTTCTTC
-,TRBD2,18,TRBV5-1,TRBJ2-1,CASSFRTQRGLRANEQFF,TGCGCCAGCAGCTTTCGTACCCAGCGGGGGCTACGCGCCAATGAGCAGTTCTTC
-,-,16,TRBV20-1,TRBJ2-6,CSARDAGSPGANVLTF,TGCAGTGCTAGAGATGCAGGGTCCCCTGGGGCCAACGTCCTGACTTTC
once,-,14,TRBV9,TRBJ2-7,CASSEAPSDYEQYF,TGTGCCAGCAGCGAGGCCCCGAGTGACTACGAGCAGTACTTC
-,-,14,TRBV12-3/TRBV12-4,TRBJ2-7,CASRFGSGSYEQYF,TGTGCCAGCAGATTTGGAAGCGGCTCCTACGAGCAGTACTTC
-,-,16,TRBV28,TRBJ2-1,CASRPAGAPPYNEQFF,TGTGCCAGCAGGCCAGCCGGGGCGCCGCCCTACAATGAGCAGTTCTTC
-,-,15,TRBV5-5,TRBJ1-5,CASSLQWTLNQPQHF,TGTGCCAGCAGCTTACAGTGGACACTAAATCAGCCCCAGCATTTT
once,-,14,TRBV20-1,TRBJ2-2,CSASDYKHTGELFF,TGCAGTGCTAGCGACTATAAGCACACCGGGGAGCTGTTTTTT
-,-,13,TRBV5-1,TRBJ2-1,CASRVNRNNEQFF,TGCGCCAGCAGAGTGAATCGGAACAATGAGCAGTTCTTC
-,-,13,TRBV5-1,TRBJ2-7,CATRDTRGDEQYF,TGCGCCACTAGAGACACTCGGGGAGACGAGCAGTACTTC
-,TRBD2,16,TRBV25-1,TRBJ2-5,CASSLSAGEIQETQYF,TGTGCCAGCAGTTTGTCGGCGGGAGAGATCCAAGAGACCCAGTACTTC
-,-,16,TRBV3-1,TRBJ2-5,CASSQESLGIQETQYF,TGTGCCAGCAGCCAAGAAAGCCTAGGGATACAAGAGACCCAGTACTTC
-,-,15,TRBV15,TRBJ2-6,CATSRVGSGANVLTF,TGTGCCACCAGCAGAGTAGGCTCTGGGGCCAACGTCCTGACTTTC
once,TRBD1,19,TRBV20-1,TRBJ1-3,CSARDLLGGQLPSGNTIYF,TGCAGTGCTAGAGATCTCCTAGGGGGCCAGTTACCGTCTGGAAACACCATATATTTT
-,TRBD1,14,TRBV6-5,TRBJ2-7,CASSYGTGDYEQYF,TGTGCCAGCAGTTACGGGACAGGGGATTACGAGCAGTACTTC
-,-,14,TRBV6-6,TRBJ1-6,CASSDRRNNSPLHF,TGTGCCAGCAGTGACAGGCGGAATAATTCACCCCTCCACTTT
-,-,14,TRBV9,TRBJ1-2,CASNPSLSNYGYTF,TGTGCCAGCAATCCGTCCCTGTCTAACTATGGCTACACCTTC
-,-,13,TRBV5-1,TRBJ1-1,CASSFQRNTEAFF,TGCGCCAGCAGCTTTCAGAGGAACACTGAAGCTTTCTTT
-,-,15,TRBV7-2,TRBJ2-3,CASSLVTGSTDTQYF,TGTGCCAGCAGCTTAGTTACCGGGAGCACAGATACGCAGTATTTT